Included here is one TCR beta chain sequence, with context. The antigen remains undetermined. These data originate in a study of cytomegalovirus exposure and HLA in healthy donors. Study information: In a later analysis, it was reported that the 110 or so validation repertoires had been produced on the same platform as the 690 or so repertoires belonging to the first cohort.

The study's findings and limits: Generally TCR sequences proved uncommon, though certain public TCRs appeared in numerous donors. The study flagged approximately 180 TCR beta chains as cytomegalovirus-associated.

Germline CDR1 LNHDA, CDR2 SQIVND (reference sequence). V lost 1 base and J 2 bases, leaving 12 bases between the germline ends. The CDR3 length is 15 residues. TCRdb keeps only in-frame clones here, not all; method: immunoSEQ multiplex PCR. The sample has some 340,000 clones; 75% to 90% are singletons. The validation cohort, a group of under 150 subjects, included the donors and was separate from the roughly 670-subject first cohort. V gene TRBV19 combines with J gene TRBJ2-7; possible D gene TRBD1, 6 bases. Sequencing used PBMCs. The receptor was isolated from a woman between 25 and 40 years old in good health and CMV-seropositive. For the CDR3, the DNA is TGTGCCAGTAGTATAGCTTGGGACAAAACCTACGAGCAGTACTTC. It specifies CASSIAWDKTYEQYF.